What follows is one TCR beta chain and its context. The CDR3 is 16 amino acids. J gave up 1 base and V 3 bases, and 3 bases lay outside the gene matches. Per germline, CDR1 KGHSH and CDR2 LQKENI. These data come from a study of blood T cell repertoires in COVID-19. The wider study: The United States, Italy and Spain provided the acute and convalescent COVID-19 samples.

Original methodology: Amplification with reference gene primers provided the estimates of nucleated cell counts. The assay was immunoSEQ multiplex PCR, and TCRdb's table has in-frame clones only and misses some. V, J and clone size are those of that table, while D and trimming were read from the DNA. The table lists 40,000 to 50,000 clones, 90% of them singletons. Sequences were obtained from peripheral blood. The source of this sequence is an older man with acute or convalescent COVID-19. V gene TRBV18 combines with J gene TRBJ1-6, with 7 nucleotides matching TRBD1. CDR3 DNA sequence: TGTGCCAGCTCACCCATGGGACAGTCCTATAATTCACCCCTCCACTTT. Its translation is CASSPMGQSYNSPLHF.